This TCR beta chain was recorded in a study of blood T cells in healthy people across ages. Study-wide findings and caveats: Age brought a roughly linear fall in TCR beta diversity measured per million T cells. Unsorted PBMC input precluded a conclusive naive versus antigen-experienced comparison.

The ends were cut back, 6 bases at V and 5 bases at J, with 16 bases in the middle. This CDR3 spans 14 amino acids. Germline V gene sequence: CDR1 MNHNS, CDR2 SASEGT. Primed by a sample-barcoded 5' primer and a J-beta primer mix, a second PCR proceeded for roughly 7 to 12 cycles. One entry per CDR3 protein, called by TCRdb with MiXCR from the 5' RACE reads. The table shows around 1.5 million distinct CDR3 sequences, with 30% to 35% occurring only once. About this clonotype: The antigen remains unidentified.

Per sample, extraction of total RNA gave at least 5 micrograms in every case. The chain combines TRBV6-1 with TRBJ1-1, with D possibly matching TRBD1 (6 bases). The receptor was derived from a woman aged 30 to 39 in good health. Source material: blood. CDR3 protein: CASRKGERGTEAFF. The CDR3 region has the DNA TGTGCCAGCAGGAAGGGGGAACGCGGGACTGAAGCTTTCTTT.